Sequencing of this T cell receptor (beta chain) was carried out in a study of CD4 T cells in relation to SARS-CoV-2 and coronaviruses. In regard to this clone: Its target is not known.

Unexposed donor CD4+ T cells date from about 2010-2019, before the COVID-19 pandemic. The cells were cultured for 9 to 11 days before CD4+ T cells were isolated. Testing used SARS-CoV-2 S/N and four cold-coronavirus spikes on unexposed-donor CD4+ T cells, cells permitting. Germline values: CDR1 MNHEY, CDR2 SVGAGI. The ends lost 6 bases at V and 0 bases at J; junction bases unmatched: 4. CDR3 length: 15 residues. Broader study findings: Crossreactive clones expanded significantly less to SARS-CoV-2 than monoreactive clones.

TCRdb's copy holds only in-frame clones and misses some; the assay was immunoSEQ multiplex PCR. Of about 22,000 clones listed, around 74% were seen once; the top ten hold 15% to 20%. The TCR was taken from a human donor in good health. The chain combines TRBV6-5 with TRBJ1-5; 8 positions match TRBD1. Sequencing was done on a sample of CD4+ T cells from PBMCs, cultured in vitro. CDR3 residues: CASSHTGGSNQPQHF. CDR3 nucleotide sequence: TGTGCCAGCAGCCACACAGGGGGTAGCAATCAGCCCCAGCATTTT.